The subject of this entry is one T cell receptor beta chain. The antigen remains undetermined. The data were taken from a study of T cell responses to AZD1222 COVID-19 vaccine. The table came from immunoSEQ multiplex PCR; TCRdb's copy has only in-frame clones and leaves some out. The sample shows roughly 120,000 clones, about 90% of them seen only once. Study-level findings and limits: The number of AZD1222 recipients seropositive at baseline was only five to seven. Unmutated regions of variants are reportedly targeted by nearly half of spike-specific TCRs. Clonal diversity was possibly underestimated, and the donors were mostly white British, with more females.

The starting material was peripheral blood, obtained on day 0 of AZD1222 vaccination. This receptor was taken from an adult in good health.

CDR3 loop: CASSPPQGLETQYF. In nucleotides, the CDR3 is TGTGCCAGCTCACCACCGCAGGGACTGGAGACCCAGTACTTC. This sequence joins TRBV18 and TRBJ2-5; TRBD2 might be the D (6 bases). V lost 0 bases, J lost 5 bases, and 10 bases lay in between. Germline lookup yields CDR1 KGHSH and CDR2 LQKENI. There are 14 residues in the CDR3.